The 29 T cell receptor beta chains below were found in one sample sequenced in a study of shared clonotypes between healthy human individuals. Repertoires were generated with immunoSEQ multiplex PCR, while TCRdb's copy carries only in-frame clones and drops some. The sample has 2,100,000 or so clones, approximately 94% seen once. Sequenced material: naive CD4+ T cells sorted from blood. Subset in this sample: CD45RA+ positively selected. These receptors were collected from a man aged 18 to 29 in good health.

CDR3 DNA: TGCGCCAGCAGCTGGAGCGGGTGGGAGACCCAGTACTTC. Translated: CASSWSGWETQYF. The chain is built from TRBV5-1 and TRBJ2-5; weak D call: TRBD2 (6 bases). Germline lookup yields CDR1 SGHRS and CDR2 YFSETQ. The CDR3 loop spans 13 amino acids. V was cut by 3 bases and J by 5 bases, with 11 bases left in between.

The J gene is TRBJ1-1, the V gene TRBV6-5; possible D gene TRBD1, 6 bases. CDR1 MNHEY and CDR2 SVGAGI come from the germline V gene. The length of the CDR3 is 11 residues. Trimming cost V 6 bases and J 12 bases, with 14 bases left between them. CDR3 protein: CASRQTGLTFF. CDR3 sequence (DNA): TGTGCCAGCAGGCAAACAGGGCTAACTTTCTTT.

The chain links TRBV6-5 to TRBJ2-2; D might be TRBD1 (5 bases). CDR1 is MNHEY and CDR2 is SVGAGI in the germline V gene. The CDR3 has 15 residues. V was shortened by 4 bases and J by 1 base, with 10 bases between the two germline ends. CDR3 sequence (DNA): TGTGCCAGCAGTTCTGACAGAGGGAACACCGGGGAGCTGTTTTTT. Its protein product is CASSSDRGNTGELFF.

CDR3 sequence reads: CASSLGGGAGQPQHF. CDR3 nucleotides: TGTGCCAGCAGCTTGGGAGGGGGCGCAGGGCAGCCCCAGCATTTT. J is TRBJ1-5 and V is TRBV7-2; 7 bases align to TRBD1. The junction had 9 bases not matched to a gene; V was cut back by 3 bases and J by 7 bases. Germline CDR1 is SGHTA and CDR2 is FQGNSA. The CDR3 has 15 amino acids.

The CDR3 DNA is TGTGCCTGGAGTGATCCGGGGATTAACAATGAGCAGTTCTTC. This translates into CAWSDPGINNEQFF. This chain joins TRBV30 and TRBJ2-1; D possibly corresponds to TRBD2 (5 bases). V gave up 1 base and J gave up 5 bases, with 12 bases separating them. Germline V gene sequence: CDR1 GTSNPN, CDR2 SVGIG (reference sequence). The CDR3 is made up of 14 amino acids.

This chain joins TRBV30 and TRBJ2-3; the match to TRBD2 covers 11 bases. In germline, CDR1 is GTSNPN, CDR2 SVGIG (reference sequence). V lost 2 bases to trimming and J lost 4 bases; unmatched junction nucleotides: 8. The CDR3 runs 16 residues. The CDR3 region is CAWSPGLAASADTQYF. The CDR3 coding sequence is TGTGCCTGGAGTCCGGGACTAGCGGCCTCGGCAGATACGCAGTATTTT.

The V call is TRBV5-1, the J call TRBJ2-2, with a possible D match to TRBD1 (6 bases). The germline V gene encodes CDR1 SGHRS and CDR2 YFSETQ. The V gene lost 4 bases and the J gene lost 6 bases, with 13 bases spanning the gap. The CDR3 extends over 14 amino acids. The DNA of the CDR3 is TGCGCCAGCAGCGCTACAGGGTTAGCCGGGGAGCTGTTTTTT. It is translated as CASSATGLAGELFF.

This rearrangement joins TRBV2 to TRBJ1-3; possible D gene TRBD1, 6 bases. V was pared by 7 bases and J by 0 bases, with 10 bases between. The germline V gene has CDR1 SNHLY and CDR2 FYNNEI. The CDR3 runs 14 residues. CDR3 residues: CASTGASSGNTIYF. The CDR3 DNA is TGTGCCAGCACAGGGGCCTCCTCTGGAAACACCATATATTTT.

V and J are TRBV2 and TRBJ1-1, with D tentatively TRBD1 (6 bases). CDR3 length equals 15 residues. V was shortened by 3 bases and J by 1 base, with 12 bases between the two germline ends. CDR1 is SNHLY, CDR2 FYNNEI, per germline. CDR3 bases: TGTGCCAGCAGTGAGAGGGGCAGGGGGAACACTGAAGCTTTCTTT. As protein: CASSERGRGNTEAFF.

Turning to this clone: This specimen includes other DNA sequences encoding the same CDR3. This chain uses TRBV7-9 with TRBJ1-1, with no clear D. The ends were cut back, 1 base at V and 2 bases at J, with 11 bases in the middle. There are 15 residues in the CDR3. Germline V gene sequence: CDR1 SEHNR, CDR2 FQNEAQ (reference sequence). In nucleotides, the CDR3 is TGTGCCAGCAGCTTAGTGTCCGGACTTAACACTGAAGCTTTCTTT. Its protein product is CASSLVSGLNTEAFF.

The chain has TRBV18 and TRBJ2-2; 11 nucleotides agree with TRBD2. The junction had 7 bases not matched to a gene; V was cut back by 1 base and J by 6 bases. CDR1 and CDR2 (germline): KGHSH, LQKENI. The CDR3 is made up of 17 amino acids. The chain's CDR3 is CASSPQRLAGGAGELFF. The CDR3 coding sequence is TGTGCCAGCTCACCACAAAGGCTAGCGGGAGGTGCCGGGGAGCTGTTTTTT.

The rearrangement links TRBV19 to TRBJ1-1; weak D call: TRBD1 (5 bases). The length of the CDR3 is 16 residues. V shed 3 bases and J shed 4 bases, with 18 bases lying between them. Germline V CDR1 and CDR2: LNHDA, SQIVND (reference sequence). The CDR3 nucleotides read TGTGCCAGTAGTATTGGTCAGACAGTTCGTGTCACTGAAGCTTTCTTT. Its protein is CASSIGQTVRVTEAFF. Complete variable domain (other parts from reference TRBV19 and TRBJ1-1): DGGITQSPKYLFRKEGQNVTLSCEQNLNHDAMYWYRQDPGQGLRLIYYSQIVNDFQKGDIAEGYSVSREKKESFPLTVTSAQKNPTAFYLCASSIGQTVRVTEAFFGQGTRLTVV.

For the CDR3, the DNA is TGTGCCAGCAGCTTATACGGGAGGGCGGATGAGCAGTTCTTC. Protein: CASSLYGRADEQFF. The chain uses TRBV7-2 and TRBJ2-1, with 8 bases lining up with TRBD2. This CDR3 region has 14 residues. CDR1 SGHTA and CDR2 FQGNSA come from the germline V gene. V shed 2 bases and J 8 bases; nucleotides not matched to a gene: 5. The entire variable domain, with the rest obtained from reference TRBV7-2 and TRBJ2-1, is as follows: GAGVSQSPSNKVTEKGKDVELRCDPISGHTALYWYRQSLGQGLEFLIYFQGNSAPDKSGLPSDRFSAERTGGSVSTLTIQRTQQEDSAVYLCASSLYGRADEQFFGPGTRLTVL.

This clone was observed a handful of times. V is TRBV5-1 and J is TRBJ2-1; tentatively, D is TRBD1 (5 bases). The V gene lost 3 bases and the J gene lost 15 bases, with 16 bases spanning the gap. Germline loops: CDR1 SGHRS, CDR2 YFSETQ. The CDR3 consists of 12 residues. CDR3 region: CASSSLTEARFF. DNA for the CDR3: TGCGCCAGCAGCTCGCTGACAGAGGCTCGGTTCTTC.

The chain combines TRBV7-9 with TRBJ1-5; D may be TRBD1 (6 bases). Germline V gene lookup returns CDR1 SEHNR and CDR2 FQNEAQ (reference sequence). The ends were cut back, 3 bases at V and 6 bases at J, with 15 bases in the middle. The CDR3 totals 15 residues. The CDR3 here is CASSFSGGSSQPQHF. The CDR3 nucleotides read TGTGCCAGCAGCTTTTCGGGGGGCTCAAGTCAGCCCCAGCATTTT. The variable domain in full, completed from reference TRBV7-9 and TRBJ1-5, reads DTGVSQNPRHKITKRGQNVTFRCDPISEHNRLYWYRQTLGQGPEFLTYFQNEAQLEKSRLLSDRFSAERPKGSFSTLEIQRTEQGDSAMYLCASSFSGGSSQPQHFGDGTRLSIL.

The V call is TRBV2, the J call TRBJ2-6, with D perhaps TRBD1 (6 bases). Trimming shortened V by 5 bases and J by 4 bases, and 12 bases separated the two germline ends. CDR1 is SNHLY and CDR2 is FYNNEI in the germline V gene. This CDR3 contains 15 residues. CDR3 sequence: CASSRQVSGANVLTF. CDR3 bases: TGTGCCAGCAGTCGACAGGTTTCCGGGGCCAACGTCCTGACTTTC.

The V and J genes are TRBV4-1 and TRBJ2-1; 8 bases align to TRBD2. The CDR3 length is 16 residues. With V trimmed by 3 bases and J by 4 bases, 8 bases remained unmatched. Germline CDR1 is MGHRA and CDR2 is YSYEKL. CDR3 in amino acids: CASSQVEAGVYNEQFF. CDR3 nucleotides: TGCGCCAGCAGCCAGGTGGAAGCGGGAGTATACAATGAGCAGTTCTTC.

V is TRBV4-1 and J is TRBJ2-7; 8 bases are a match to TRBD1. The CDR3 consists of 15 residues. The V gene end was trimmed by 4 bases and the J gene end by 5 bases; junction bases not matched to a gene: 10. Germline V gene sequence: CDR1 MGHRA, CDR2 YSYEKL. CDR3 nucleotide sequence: TGCGCCAGCAGCCGAAGGCAGGGGGCGGGCGACGAGCAGTACTTC. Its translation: CASSRRQGAGDEQYF.

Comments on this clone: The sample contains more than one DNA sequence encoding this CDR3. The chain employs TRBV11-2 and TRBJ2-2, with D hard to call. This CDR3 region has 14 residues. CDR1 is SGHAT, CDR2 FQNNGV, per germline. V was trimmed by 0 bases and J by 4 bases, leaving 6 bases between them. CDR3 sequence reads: CASSLDRVTGELFF. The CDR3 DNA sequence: TGTGCCAGCAGCTTAGATAGGGTCACCGGGGAGCTGTTTTTT. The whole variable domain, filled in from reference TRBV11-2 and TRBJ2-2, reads EAGVAQSPRYKIIEKRQSVAFWCNPISGHATLYWYQQILGQGPKLLIQFQNNGVVDDSQLPKDRFSAERLKGVDSTLKIQPAKLEDSAVYLCASSLDRVTGELFFGEGSRLTVL.

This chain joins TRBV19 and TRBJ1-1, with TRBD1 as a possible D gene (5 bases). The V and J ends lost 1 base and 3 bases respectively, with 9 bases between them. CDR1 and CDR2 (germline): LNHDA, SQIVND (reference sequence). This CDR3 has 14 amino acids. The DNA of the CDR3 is TGTGCCAGTAGTATAGGAGGGGTTGACACTGAAGCTTTCTTT. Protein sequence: CASSIGGVDTEAFF.

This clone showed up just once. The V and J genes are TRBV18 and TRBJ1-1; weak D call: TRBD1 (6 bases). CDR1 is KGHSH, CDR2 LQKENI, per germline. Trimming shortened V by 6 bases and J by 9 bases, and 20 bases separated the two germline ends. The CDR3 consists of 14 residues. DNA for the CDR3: TGTGCCAGCTCCTTACAGGGCAGAAATTCTCAAGCTTTCTTT. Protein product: CASSLQGRNSQAFF. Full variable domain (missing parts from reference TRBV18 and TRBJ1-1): NAGVMQNPRHLVRRRGQEARLRCSPMKGHSHVYWYRQLPEEGLKFMVYLQKENIIDESGMPKERFSAEFPKEGPSILRIQQVVRGDSAAYFCASSLQGRNSQAFFGQGTRLTVV.

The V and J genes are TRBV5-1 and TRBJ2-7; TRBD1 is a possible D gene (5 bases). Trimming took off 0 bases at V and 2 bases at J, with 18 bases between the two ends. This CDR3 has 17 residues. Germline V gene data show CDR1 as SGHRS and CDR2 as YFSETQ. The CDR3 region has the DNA TGCGCCAGCAGCTTGGCAGGGTCGAATCTACTTCCCTACGAGCAGTACTTC. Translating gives CASSLAGSNLLPYEQYF. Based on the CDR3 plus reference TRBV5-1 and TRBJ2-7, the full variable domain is KAGVTQTPRYLIKTRGQQVTLSCSPISGHRSVSWYQQTPGQGLQFLFEYFSETQRNKGNFPGRFSGRQFSNSRSEMNVSTLELGDSALYLCASSLAGSNLLPYEQYFGPGTRLTVT.

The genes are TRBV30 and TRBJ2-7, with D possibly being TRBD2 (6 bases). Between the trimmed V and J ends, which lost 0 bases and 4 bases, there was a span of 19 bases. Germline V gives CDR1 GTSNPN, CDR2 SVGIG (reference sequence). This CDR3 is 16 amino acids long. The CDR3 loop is CAWSVDSEREKYEQYF. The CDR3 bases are TGTGCCTGGAGTGTAGACAGCGAACGGGAGAAGTACGAGCAGTACTTC.

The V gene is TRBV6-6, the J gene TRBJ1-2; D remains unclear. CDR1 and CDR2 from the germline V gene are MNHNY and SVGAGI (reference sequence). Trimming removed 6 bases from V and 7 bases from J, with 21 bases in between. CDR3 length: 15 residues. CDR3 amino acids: CASRPPTDRSSGYTF. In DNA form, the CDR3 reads TGTGCCAGCAGACCCCCAACTGATCGGTCCTCTGGCTACACCTTC.

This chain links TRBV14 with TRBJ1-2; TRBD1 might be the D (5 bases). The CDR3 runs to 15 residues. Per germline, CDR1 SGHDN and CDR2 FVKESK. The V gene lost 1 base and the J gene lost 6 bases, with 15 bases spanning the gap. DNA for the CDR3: TGTGCCAGCAGCCAAGCGACTCGGGACTGGCATGGCTACACCTTC. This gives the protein CASSQATRDWHGYTF.

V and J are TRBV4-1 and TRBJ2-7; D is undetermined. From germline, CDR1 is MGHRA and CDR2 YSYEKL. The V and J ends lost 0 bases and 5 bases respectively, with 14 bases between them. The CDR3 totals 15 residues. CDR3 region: CASSQDRLRADEQYF. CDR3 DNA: TGCGCCAGCAGCCAAGACCGTTTACGGGCGGACGAGCAGTACTTC.

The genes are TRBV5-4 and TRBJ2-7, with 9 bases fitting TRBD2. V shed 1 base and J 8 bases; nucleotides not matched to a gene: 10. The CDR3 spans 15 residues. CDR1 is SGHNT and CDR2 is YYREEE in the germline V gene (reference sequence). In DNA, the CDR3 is TGTGCCAGCAGCTTGTTAGGAGCGGGGGGCACTAAGCAGTACTTC. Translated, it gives CASSLLGAGGTKQYF.

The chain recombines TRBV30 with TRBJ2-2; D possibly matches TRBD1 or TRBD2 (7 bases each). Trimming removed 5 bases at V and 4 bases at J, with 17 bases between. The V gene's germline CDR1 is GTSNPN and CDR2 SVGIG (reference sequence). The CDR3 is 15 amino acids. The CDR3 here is CAWQIQGGATGELFF. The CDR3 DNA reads TGTGCCTGGCAAATTCAGGGGGGGGCCACCGGGGAGCTGTTTTTT.

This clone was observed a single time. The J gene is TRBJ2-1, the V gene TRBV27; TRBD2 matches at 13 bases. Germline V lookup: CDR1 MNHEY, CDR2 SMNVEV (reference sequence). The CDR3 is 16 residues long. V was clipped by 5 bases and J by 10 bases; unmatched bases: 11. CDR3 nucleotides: TGTGCCAGCAGTCGCAGACTAGCGGGAGGTCGTGAAGAGCAGTTCTTC. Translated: CASSRRLAGGREEQFF.